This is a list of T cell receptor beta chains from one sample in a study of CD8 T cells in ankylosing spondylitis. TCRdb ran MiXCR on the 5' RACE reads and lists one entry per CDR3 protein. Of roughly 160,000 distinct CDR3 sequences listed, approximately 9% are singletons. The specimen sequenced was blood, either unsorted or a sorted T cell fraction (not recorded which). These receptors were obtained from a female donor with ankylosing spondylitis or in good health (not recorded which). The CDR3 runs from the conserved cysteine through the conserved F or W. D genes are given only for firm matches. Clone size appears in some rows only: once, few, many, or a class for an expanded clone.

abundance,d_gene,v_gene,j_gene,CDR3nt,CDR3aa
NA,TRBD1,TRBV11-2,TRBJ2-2,TGTGCCAGCAGCACTACGGGCAGGGGGCGCGGGCTGAACACCGGGGAGCTGTTTTTT,CASSTTGRGRGLNTGELFF
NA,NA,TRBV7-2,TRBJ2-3,TGTGCCAGCAGCTTTACTGCGGATACGCAGTATTTT,CASSFTADTQYF
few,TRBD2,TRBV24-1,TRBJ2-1,TGTGCCACCAGGAAGGGGACTAGCTCCTACAATGAGCAGTTCTTC,CATRKGTSSYNEQFF
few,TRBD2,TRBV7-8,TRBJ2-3,TGTGCCAGCAGCCCCCTGGCGAGCGGGAGGCCGGGGACAGATACGCAGTATTTT,CASSPLASGRPGTDTQYF
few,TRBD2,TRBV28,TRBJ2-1,TGTGCCAGCACCCAAGCGGGAGTCTACAATGAGCAGTTCTTC,CASTQAGVYNEQFF
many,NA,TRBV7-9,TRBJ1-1,TGTGCCAGCAGCTTCATGGTCCGTGAGAAGATGAACACTGAAGCTTTCTTT,CASSFMVREKMNTEAFF
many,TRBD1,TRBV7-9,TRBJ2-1,TGTGCCAGCACCCACGACAGGGGTAATGAGCAGTTCTTC,CASTHDRGNEQFF
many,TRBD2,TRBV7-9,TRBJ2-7,TGTGCCAGCAGCCCAGGGACTAGCGGGAGACACGAGCAGTACTTC,CASSPGTSGRHEQYF
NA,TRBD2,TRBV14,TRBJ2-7,TGTGCCAGCAGCCGACGGACTAGCGGGAGAGACGAGCAGTACTTC,CASSRRTSGRDEQYF
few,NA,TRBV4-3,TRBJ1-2,TGCGCCAGCAGCCAAGTGGAGGGATCGTTCGGCTACACCTTC,CASSQVEGSFGYTF
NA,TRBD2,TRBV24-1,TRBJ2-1,TGTGCCACCAGTGACTTAGCGGGAGTGCAGTTCTTC,CATSDLAGVQFF
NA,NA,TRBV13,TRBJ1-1,TGTGCCAGCAGCATAAAGGACGGACGGAATGAAGCTTTCTTT,CASSIKDGRNEAFF
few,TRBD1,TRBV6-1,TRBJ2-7,TGTGCCAGCAGTGATCAGGGACAGGGGATCTACGAGCAGTACTTC,CASSDQGQGIYEQYF
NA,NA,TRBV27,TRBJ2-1,TGTGCCAGCAGCCGGGATCCCTTCAATGAGCAGTTCTTC,CASSRDPFNEQFF
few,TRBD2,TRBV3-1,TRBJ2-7,TGTGCCAGCAGCCAGGGACTAGCGGAGGGGGCCGGGCAGTACTTC,CASSQGLAEGAGQYF
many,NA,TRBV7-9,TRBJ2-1,TGTGCCAGCAGCTTAGGACAGCCTGGACCTTACAATGAGCAGTTCTTC,CASSLGQPGPYNEQFF
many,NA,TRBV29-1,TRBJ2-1,TGCAGCGTTGGGGGATTAGGCTACAATGAGCAGTTCTTC,CSVGGLGYNEQFF
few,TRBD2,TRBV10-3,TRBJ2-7,TGTGCCATCAGGGTGACTAGCGACTACGAGCAGTACTTC,CAIRVTSDYEQYF
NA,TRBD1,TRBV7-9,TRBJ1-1,TGTGCCAGCAGCTCACAGGGGGACGCTGAAGCTTTCTTT,CASSSQGDAEAFF
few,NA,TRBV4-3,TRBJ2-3,TGCGCCAGCAGCCAGGCCCGATGGGGCCCAGATACGCAGTATTTT,CASSQARWGPDTQYF
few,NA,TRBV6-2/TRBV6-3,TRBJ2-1,TGTGCCAGCACCTTATCGGCGAGCGGGCTTTACAATGAGCAGTTCTTC,CASTLSASGLYNEQFF
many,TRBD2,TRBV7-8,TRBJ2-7,TGTGCCAGCAGCCTCCCGGGACTAGCGTCCTACGAGCAGTACTTC,CASSLPGLASYEQYF
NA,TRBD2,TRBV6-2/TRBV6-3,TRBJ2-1,TGTGCCAGCAGTTACCTACCCAGCGGGAGGGCTCAAAACAATGAGCAGTTCTTC,CASSYLPSGRAQNNEQFF
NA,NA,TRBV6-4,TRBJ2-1,TGTGCCAGCAGTGTCTCAGCGGGTACCTACAATGAGCAGTTCTTC,CASSVSAGTYNEQFF
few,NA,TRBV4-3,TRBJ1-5,TGCGCCAGCAGCCAATTTCAGGGTAAGAGTCAGCCCCAGCATTTT,CASSQFQGKSQPQHF
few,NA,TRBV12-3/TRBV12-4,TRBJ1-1,TGTGCCAGCAGTACCTCCCCGGGAGCCCGTAACACTGAAGCTTTCTTT,CASSTSPGARNTEAFF
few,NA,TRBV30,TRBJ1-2,TGTGCCTGGAGTGTAGGCGGGGGGGGCTACACCTTC,CAWSVGGGGYTF
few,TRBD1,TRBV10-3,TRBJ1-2,TGTGCCTCGCAGGGGGATGGCTACACCTTC,CASQGDGYTF
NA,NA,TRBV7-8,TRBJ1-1,TGTGCCAGCACCCTCTCGGCGAACACTGAAGCTTTCTTT,CASTLSANTEAFF
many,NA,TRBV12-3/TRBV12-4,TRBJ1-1,TGTGCCAGCACCCAAGGGGGTACTGAAGCTTTCTTT,CASTQGGTEAFF
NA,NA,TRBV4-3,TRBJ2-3,TGCGCCAGCAGCCAAGACCCGCCAGGGATGTGGGCAGATACGCAGTATTTT,CASSQDPPGMWADTQYF
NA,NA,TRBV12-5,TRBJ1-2,TGTGCTAGTGGTTTGGGGCCCAGGTCCTATGGCTACACCTTC,CASGLGPRSYGYTF
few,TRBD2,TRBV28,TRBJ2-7,TGTGCCAGCAGTTTACTAGCTAGCGGGAGTTTCTACGAGCAGTACTTC,CASSLLASGSFYEQYF
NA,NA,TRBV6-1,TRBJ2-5,TGTGCCAGCAGTCCCTCAGCGAACCAAGAGACCCAGTACTTC,CASSPSANQETQYF
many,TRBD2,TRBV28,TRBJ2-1,TGTGCCAGCAGCCCGAGACTAGCGGGAGTCTACAATGAGCAGTTCTTC,CASSPRLAGVYNEQFF
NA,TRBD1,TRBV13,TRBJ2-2,TGTGCCAGCAGCTTAGGGGGACAGGCAGAGGACGCCGGGGAGCTGTTTTTT,CASSLGGQAEDAGELFF
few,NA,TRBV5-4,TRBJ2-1,TGTGCCAGCAGTGAACAGGACAATGAGCAGTTCTTC,CASSEQDNEQFF